This TCR beta chain was recovered during a study of regulatory T cells in long-lasting Graves disease. Broader study findings: Persistent disease was associated with favored TRBV28 usage and with favored use of TRBJ1-2 and TRBJ2-5. Thyroid tissue went unexamined; only peripheral blood was analyzed.

Comments on this clonotype: Its antigen is unidentified.

The CDR3 is 17 residues long. Germline V gene data show CDR1 as SGHRS and CDR2 as YFSETQ. V lost 3 bases and J lost 2, with 19 bases in between. Indicated time point: newly diagnosed GD, antithyroid drugs for less than 3 months. The TCR library was made from RNA extracted from PBMCs. Library construction for TCR beta used iRepertoire HTBI primers and Arm-PCR of CDR3 regions. TCRdb re-called the multiplex PCR reads with MiXCR, one entry per CDR3 protein. The sample includes 450,000 to 650,000 distinct CDR3 sequences, around 16% seen only once; the top ten take about 25%. These sequences were also reported in another study, on T cells in Graves' hyperthyroidism and ophthalmopathy. That paper states: Blood held most thyroid clonotypes expanded above 0.001 frequency.

The rearrangement joins TRBV5-1 to TRBJ2-3; D remains ambiguous. The TCR was taken from a woman aged 35-65 years with Graves disease. Source: peripheral blood mononuclear cells (PBMCs), taken at new diagnosis, from a patient treated with antithyroid drugs. The CDR3 sequence: CASSSASYGGFTDTQYF. CDR3 coding DNA: TGCGCCAGCAGCTCGGCCTCCTACGGCGGATTCACAGATACGCAGTATTTT.